The T cell receptor (beta chain) under discussion was sequenced for a study of molecular identifiers for immune sequencing clone quantification. The bulk TCR libraries were made with methods described before and with listed TCR primers. Using its own MiXCR run on the PCR reads, TCRdb lists one record per CDR3 protein. The sample includes 80,000 to 95,000 distinct CDR3 sequences, around 19% seen only once; the top ten take 0.85%. There are 15 residues in the CDR3. Losses at the gene ends were 2 bases for V and 2 bases for J; bases not matched to a gene: 3. Germline V gives CDR1 LNHDA, CDR2 SQIVND (reference sequence).

Sample: naive CD8+ T cells from blood, with Jurkat cell RNA spiked in. Subset here: FACS-sorted CD8+CD4-CCR7+CD45RA+ naive T cells. The rearrangement uses TRBV19 and TRBJ2-1; 7 positions agree with TRBD1. The receptor was isolated from a human donor in good health. Some libraries in this study had Jurkat cell RNA spiked in. The CDR3 spells CASSITGVAYNEQFF. DNA of the CDR3: TGTGCCAGTAGTATAACAGGGGTAGCCTACAATGAGCAGTTCTTC.